This T cell receptor (beta chain) stems from a study of T cell repertoires in cytomegalovirus infection. Background on the study: Based on public TCR beta signatures, there were indications of CMV infection and of a matching HLA type.

This CDR3 comprises 14 residues. V lost 4 bases and J 2 bases, leaving 10 bases between the germline ends. Looked up from germline, CDR1 is SGHTA and CDR2 is FQGNSA. In its sample, this clonotype was seen many times. Its antigen remains unidentified. Study-level points and caveats: Individuals carrying CMV plus the relevant HLA were identified by cumulative frequency of public TCR beta families.

TCRdb itself ran the reads through MiXCR, one entry per CDR3 protein. Of over 250,000 distinct CDR3 sequences in the sample, around 25% are singletons; the top ten hold over 11%. This clonotype was obtained from a human donor in good health (CMV status not recorded). Some clones in this sample may be carry-over from other donors' samples. Sequencing used PBMCs. The rearrangement links TRBV7-2 to TRBJ2-3; tentatively, D is TRBD2 (5 bases). This CDR3 is CASSSRRATDTQYF. Here the CDR3 DNA reads TGTGCCAGCAGCTCCAGGCGGGCCACAGATACGCAGTATTTT.